Below are 20 T cell receptor beta chains sequenced from a single sample in a study of blood T cell repertoires in COVID-19. The table came from immunoSEQ multiplex PCR; TCRdb's copy has only in-frame clones and leaves some out. There are about 440,000 clones in the sample; around 89% occur only once, and roughly 4.3% lies in the top ten. The sample taken for sequencing was peripheral blood. All receptors come from a woman between 25 and 40 years old with acute or convalescent COVID-19.

The gene calls are TRBV28 and TRBJ2-1, with D tentatively TRBD1 (6 bases). Trimming removed 6 bases at V and 6 bases at J, with 12 bases between. CDR1 MDHEN and CDR2 SYDVKM come from the germline V gene. This CDR3 comprises 13 residues. CDR3 region: CASSNLQGNEQFF. The CDR3 bases are TGTGCCAGCAGCAACTTACAGGGCAATGAGCAGTTCTTC.

J is TRBJ1-6 and V is TRBV9; D remains unclear. V was pared by 4 bases and J by 6 bases, with 14 bases between. Germline V lookup: CDR1 SGDLS, CDR2 YYNGEE. This CDR3 is built from 15 residues. CDR3 protein: CASSSNRGSNSPLHF. Here the CDR3 DNA reads TGTGCCAGCAGCTCGAATCGAGGGAGTAATTCACCCCTCCACTTT.

The V and J genes are TRBV24-1 and TRBJ2-2; 11 bases align to TRBD1. CDR1 KGHDR and CDR2 SFDVKD come from the germline V gene. With 9 bases clipped from V and 6 bases from J, the junction kept 2 bases outside the gene matches. The CDR3 consists of 13 residues. CDR3 coding DNA: TGTGCCACCGGGACAGGGGGGGCCGGGGAGCTGTTTTTT. This translates into CATGTGGAGELFF.

This rearrangement joins TRBV5-1 to TRBJ1-3; D gene unclear. The CDR3 length is 16 residues. V was shortened by 4 bases and J by 4 bases, with 18 bases between the two germline ends. The germline V gene has CDR1 SGHRS and CDR2 YFSETQ. The CDR3 sequence: CASSLAGTSRGNTIYF. The CDR3 DNA is TGCGCCAGCAGCCTTGCGGGCACAAGCAGGGGAAACACCATATATTTT. Filled out from reference TRBV5-1 and TRBJ1-3, the complete variable domain reads KAGVTQTPRYLIKTRGQQVTLSCSPISGHRSVSWYQQTPGQGLQFLFEYFSETQRNKGNFPGRFSGRQFSNSRSEMNVSTLELGDSALYLCASSLAGTSRGNTIYFGEGSWLTVV.

This sequence joins TRBV9 and TRBJ1-2; D might be TRBD1 (6 bases). Germline V CDR1 and CDR2: SGDLS, YYNGEE. V dropped 3 bases and J dropped 0 bases, with 12 bases sitting between them. The CDR3 loop spans 15 amino acids. The CDR3 DNA sequence: TGTGCCAGCAGCGGACGTAGGGGGTCTAACTATGGCTACACCTTC. Protein: CASSGRRGSNYGYTF.

The V call is TRBV5-5, the J call TRBJ2-3; possibly TRBD1 for D (5 bases). The germline V and J ends were trimmed by 0 bases and 5 bases, with 13 bases remaining between them. The V gene's germline CDR1 is SGHKS and CDR2 YYEKEE (reference sequence). The CDR3 totals 15 residues. The CDR3 nucleotides read TGTGCCAGCAGCTTGGAGATGACAGAGCGAGATACGCAGTATTTT. The encoded protein is CASSLEMTERDTQYF.

As for this clone: This CDR3 is also generated by other DNA sequences in the sample. The chain uses TRBV27 and TRBJ1-1; no definite D call. The CDR3 consists of 13 residues. With 0 bases removed from V and 5 bases from J, the gap between germline ends came to 7 bases. Germline V gene lookup returns CDR1 MNHEY and CDR2 SMNVEV (reference sequence). CDR3 amino acids: CASSLSGVTEAFF. Written as DNA, the CDR3 is TGTGCCAGCAGTTTATCCGGGGTGACTGAAGCTTTCTTT.

The V and J genes are TRBV6-5 and TRBJ1-6; maybe TRBD1 (5 bases). The CDR3 is made up of 14 amino acids. Trimming removed 8 bases at V and 7 bases at J, with 15 bases between. Per germline, CDR1 MNHEY and CDR2 SVGAGI. Here the CDR3 reads CASQDRGLNSPLHF. The DNA of the CDR3 is TGTGCCAGCCAGGATAGGGGATTAAATTCACCCCTCCACTTT.

This chain links TRBV20-1 with TRBJ2-1; D is uncertain. V was cut by 3 bases and J by 1 base, with 7 bases left in between. This CDR3 is built from 13 residues. Germline V gene data show CDR1 as DFQATT and CDR2 as SNEGSKA (reference sequence). The CDR3 loop reads CSASTLSYNEQFF. The DNA for the CDR3 is TGCAGTGCTAGTACACTATCCTACAATGAGCAGTTCTTC.

A single count supports this clone. The chain has TRBV3-1 (or the pseudogene TRBV3-2) and TRBJ2-7, with 8 bases fitting TRBD1. Looked up from germline, CDR1 is LGHDT and CDR2 is YNNKEL (reference sequence). The junction had 7 bases not matched to a gene; V was cut back by 1 base and J by 2 bases. The CDR3 extends over 16 amino acids. The CDR3 reads CASSQGGGQGTYEQYF. CDR3 nucleotide sequence: TGTGCCAGCAGCCAAGGGGGCGGACAGGGTACCTACGAGCAGTACTTC.

The CDR3 DNA reads as TGTGCCAGTAAACAGCGGGGGGGCCCGGGCACAGATACGCAGTATTTT. Translation gives CASKQRGGPGTDTQYF. This chain connects TRBV19 to TRBJ2-3; 10 nucleotides line up with TRBD2. The germline gives CDR1 LNHDA, CDR2 SQIVND (reference sequence). The V segment lost 7 bases and the J segment 1 base; nucleotides outside the gene matches: 8. This CDR3 contains 16 residues.

The J gene is TRBJ1-1, the V gene TRBV19, with a possible D match to TRBD1 (5 bases). Germline CDR1 reads LNHDA; CDR2 reads SQIVND (reference sequence). The CDR3 runs 12 residues. CDR3 nucleotide sequence: TGTGTTCAGGGAGCGGGTAGGGCTGAAGCTTTCTTT. It codes for CVQGAGRAEAFF.

The rearrangement joins TRBV7-9 to TRBJ2-2, with D hard to call. The CDR3 consists of 13 residues. The V end lost 2 bases, the J end lost 3 bases, and 4 bases lay between the germline ends. The germline gives CDR1 SEHNR, CDR2 FQNEAQ (reference sequence). CDR3: CASSLYYTGELFF. In DNA, the CDR3 is TGTGCCAGCAGCTTATATTACACCGGGGAGCTGTTTTTT.

The chain carries TRBV12-3 or TRBV12-4 and TRBJ1-2; tentatively, D is TRBD1 (6 bases). Trimming pared 3 bases from V and 6 bases from J, leaving 11 bases between. The CDR3 is 13 amino acids. The CDR3, as DNA: TGTGCCAGCAGTTTGCAGGGGATGCATGGCTACACCTTC. Translating gives CASSLQGMHGYTF.

The chain links TRBV5-6 to TRBJ1-3; 7 positions agree with TRBD1. The CDR3 is made up of 15 amino acids. J was trimmed by 3 bases and V by 5 bases; bases with no gene match: 8. Germline V gene lookup returns CDR1 SGHDT and CDR2 YYEEEE. The CDR3 sequence: CASRPTGDRGNTIYF. CDR3 nucleotide sequence: TGTGCCAGCAGACCCACAGGGGACCGTGGAAACACCATATATTTT.

As to this clone: This same CDR3 is encoded by further DNA sequences in the sample. The chain links TRBV9 to TRBJ2-3; perhaps TRBD2 as D (6 bases). This CDR3 spans 15 amino acids. V shed 1 base and J shed 4 bases, with 13 bases lying between them. The germline CDR1 and CDR2 sequences are SGDLS and YYNGEE. The chain's CDR3 is CASSVLAGGADTQYF. In DNA, the CDR3 is TGTGCCAGCAGCGTATTAGCCGGGGGTGCAGATACGCAGTATTTT.

The rearrangement uses TRBV2 and TRBJ2-3; D gene unclear. This CDR3 has 16 residues. Trimming took 0 bases from V and 5 from J, leaving 15 bases between them. Germline V gives CDR1 SNHLY, CDR2 FYNNEI. The CDR3 spells CASSEATVTSGDTQYF. The CDR3 DNA follows: TGTGCCAGCAGTGAAGCCACGGTAACCTCGGGAGATACGCAGTATTTT.

This chain links TRBV7-2 with TRBJ2-1, with TRBD2 matching over 9 bases. Trimming took 2 bases from V and 3 from J; bases not matched to a gene: 5. Germline V gene sequence: CDR1 SGHTA, CDR2 FQGNSA. The CDR3 length is 16 residues. CDR3 sequence reads: CASSLSAGGLYNEQFF. DNA for the CDR3: TGTGCCAGCAGCTTATCAGCGGGGGGTCTCTACAATGAGCAGTTCTTC.

The chain is built from TRBV5-8 and TRBJ2-5; 8 nucleotides match TRBD1. The germline V gene encodes CDR1 SGHTS and CDR2 YDEGEE. The CDR3 is 17 amino acids. With V trimmed by 4 bases and J by 2 bases, 13 bases remained unmatched. The CDR3 nucleotides are TGTGCCAGCAGCCGAGTCAGGGGGCGGCTCAGGCAAGAGACCCAGTACTTC. It encodes CASSRVRGRLRQETQYF.

The rearrangement uses TRBV5-1 and TRBJ1-4, with D unclear. The CDR3 totals 19 residues. CDR1 SGHRS and CDR2 YFSETQ come from the germline V gene. V dropped 0 bases and J dropped 0 bases, with 18 bases sitting between them. The CDR3 bases are TGCGCCAGCAGCTTGGCGGGGATGAAGACCGTGACAACTAATGAAAAACTGTTTTTT. This gives the protein CASSLAGMKTVTTNEKLFF.